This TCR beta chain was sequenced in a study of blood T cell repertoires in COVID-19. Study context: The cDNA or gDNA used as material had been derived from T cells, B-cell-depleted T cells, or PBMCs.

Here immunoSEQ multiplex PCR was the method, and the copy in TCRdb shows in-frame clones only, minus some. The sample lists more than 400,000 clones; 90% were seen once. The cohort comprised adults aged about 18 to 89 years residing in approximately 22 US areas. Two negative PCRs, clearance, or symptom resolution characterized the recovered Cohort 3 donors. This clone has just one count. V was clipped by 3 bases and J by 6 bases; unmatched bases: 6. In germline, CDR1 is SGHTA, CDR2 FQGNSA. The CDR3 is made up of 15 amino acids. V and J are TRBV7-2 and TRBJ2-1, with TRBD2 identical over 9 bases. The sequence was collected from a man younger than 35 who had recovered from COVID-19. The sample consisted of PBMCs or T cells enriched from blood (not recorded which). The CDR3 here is CASSLTSGVVNEQFF. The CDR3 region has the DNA TGTGCCAGCAGCTTGACTAGCGGAGTAGTCAATGAGCAGTTCTTC.